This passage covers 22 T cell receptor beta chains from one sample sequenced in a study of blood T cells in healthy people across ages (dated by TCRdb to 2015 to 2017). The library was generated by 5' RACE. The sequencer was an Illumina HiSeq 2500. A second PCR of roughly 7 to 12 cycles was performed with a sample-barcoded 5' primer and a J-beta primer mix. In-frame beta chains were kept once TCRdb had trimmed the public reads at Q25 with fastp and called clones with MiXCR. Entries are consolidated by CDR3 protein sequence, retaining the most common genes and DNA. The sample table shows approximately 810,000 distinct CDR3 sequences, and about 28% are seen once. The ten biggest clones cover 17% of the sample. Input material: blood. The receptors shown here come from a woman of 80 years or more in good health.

The CDR3 here is CASSLGQKNTGELFF. The CDR3 DNA is TGTGCCAGCAGCCTGGGACAGAAGAACACCGGGGAGCTGTTTTTT. This rearrangement joins TRBV9 to TRBJ2-2; TRBD1 matches at 7 bases. The CDR3 covers 15 residues. V was pared by 4 bases and J by 1 base, with 4 bases of the junction left unmatched. Germline CDR1 is SGDLS and CDR2 is YYNGEE.

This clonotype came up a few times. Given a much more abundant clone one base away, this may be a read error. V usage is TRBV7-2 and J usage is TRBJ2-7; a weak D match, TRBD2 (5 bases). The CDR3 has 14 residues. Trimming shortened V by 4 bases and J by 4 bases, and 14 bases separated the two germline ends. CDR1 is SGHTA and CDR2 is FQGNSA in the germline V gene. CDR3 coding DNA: TGTGCCAGCAGCTGGTCAATTGGGAGATACGAGCAGTACTTC. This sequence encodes CASSWSIGRYEQYF.

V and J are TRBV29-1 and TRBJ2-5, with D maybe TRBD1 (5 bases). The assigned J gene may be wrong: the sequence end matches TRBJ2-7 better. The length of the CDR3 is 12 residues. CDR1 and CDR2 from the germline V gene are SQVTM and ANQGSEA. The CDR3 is CGAVWHRDEQYF. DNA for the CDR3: TGCGGGGCCGTCTGGCATAGGGACGAGCAGTACTTC.

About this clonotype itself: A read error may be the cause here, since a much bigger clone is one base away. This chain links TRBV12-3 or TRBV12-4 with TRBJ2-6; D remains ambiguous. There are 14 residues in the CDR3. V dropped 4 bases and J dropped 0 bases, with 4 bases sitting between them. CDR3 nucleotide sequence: TGTGCCAGCAGTTGGGACTCTGGGGCCAACGTCCTGACTTTC. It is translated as CASSWDSGANVLTF.

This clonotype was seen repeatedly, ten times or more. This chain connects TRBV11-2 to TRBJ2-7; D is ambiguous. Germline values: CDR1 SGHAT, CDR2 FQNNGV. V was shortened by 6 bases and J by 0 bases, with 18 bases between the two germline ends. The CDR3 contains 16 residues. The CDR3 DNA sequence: TGTGCCAGCAGTCCCCTTAAGGGCGGCAACTCCTACGAGCAGTACTTC. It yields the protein CASSPLKGGNSYEQYF.

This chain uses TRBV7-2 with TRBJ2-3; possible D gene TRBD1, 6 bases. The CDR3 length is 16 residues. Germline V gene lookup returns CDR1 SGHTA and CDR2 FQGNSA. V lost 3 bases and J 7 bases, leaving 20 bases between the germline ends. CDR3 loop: CASSFGGGQRGHTQYF. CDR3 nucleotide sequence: TGTGCCAGCAGCTTCGGTGGCGGACAGCGAGGACATACGCAGTATTTT.

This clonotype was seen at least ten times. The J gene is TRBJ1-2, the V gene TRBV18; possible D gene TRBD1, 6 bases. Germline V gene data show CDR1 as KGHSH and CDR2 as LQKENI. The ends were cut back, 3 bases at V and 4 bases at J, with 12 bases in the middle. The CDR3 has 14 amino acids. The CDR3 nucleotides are TGTGCCAGCTCACCCGACAGGACCAGCTATGGCTACACCTTC. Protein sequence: CASSPDRTSYGYTF. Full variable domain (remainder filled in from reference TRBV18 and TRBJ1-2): NAGVMQNPRHLVRRRGQEARLRCSPMKGHSHVYWYRQLPEEGLKFMVYLQKENIIDESGMPKERFSAEFPKEGPSILRIQQVVRGDSAAYFCASSPDRTSYGYTFGSGTRLTVV.

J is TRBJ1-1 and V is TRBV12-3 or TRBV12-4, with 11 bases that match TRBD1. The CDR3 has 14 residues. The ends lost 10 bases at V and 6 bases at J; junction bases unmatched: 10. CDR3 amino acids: CANSKGQGGSEAFF. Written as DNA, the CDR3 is TGTGCCAACAGCAAGGGACAGGGGGGTTCTGAAGCTTTCTTT.

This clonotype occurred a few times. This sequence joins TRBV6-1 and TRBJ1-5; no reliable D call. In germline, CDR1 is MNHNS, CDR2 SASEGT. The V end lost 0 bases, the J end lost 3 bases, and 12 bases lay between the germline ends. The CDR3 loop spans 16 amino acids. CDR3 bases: TGTGCCAGCAGTGAAGCCATTGCACGGCTCAATCAGCCCCAGCATTTT. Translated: CASSEAIARLNQPQHF.

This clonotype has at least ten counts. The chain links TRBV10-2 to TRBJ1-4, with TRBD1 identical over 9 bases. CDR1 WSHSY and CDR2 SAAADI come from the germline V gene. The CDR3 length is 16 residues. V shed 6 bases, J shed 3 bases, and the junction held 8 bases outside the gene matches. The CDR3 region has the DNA TGCGCCAGCAGCGCGGACGACAGGGGGGCTAATGAAAAACTGTTTTTT. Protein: CASSADDRGANEKLFF.

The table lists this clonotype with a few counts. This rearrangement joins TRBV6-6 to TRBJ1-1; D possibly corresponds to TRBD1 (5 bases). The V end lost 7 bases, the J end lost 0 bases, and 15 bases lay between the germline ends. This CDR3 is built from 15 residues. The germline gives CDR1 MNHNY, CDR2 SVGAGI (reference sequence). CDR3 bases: TGTGCCAGCATTGAGACGGGACGGATGAACACTGAAGCTTTCTTT. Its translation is CASIETGRMNTEAFF.

The CDR3 spells CSASESGRGGDTQYF. CDR3 nucleotide sequence: TGCAGTGCTAGTGAAAGCGGGAGGGGAGGAGATACGCAGTATTTT. The chain has TRBV20-1 and TRBJ2-3; 10 bases align to TRBD2. CDR1 DFQATT and CDR2 SNEGSKA come from the germline V gene (reference sequence). Trimming removed 3 bases from V and 5 bases from J; junction bases left unmatched: 8. CDR3 length: 15 residues.

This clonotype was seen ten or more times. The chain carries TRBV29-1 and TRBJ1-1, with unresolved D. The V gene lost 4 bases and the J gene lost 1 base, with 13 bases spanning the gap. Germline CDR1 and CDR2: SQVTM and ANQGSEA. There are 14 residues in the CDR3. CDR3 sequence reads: CSVAYDPRNTEAFF. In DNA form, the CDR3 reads TGCAGCGTTGCTTATGACCCGAGGAACACTGAAGCTTTCTTT.

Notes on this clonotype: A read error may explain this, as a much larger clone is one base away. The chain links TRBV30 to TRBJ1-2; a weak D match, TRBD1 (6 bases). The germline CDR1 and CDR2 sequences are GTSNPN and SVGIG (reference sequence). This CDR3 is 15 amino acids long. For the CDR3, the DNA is TGTGCCTGGAGTGTACTTGGACAGCTAAACTATGGCTACGCCTTC. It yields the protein CAWSVLGQLNYGYAF. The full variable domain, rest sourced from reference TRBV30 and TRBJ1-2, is SQTIHQWPATLVQPVGSPLSLECTVEGTSNPNLYWYRQAAGRGLQLLFYSVGIGQISSEVPQNLSASRPQDRQFILSSKKLLLSDSGFYLCAWSVLGQLNYGYAFGSGTRLTVV.

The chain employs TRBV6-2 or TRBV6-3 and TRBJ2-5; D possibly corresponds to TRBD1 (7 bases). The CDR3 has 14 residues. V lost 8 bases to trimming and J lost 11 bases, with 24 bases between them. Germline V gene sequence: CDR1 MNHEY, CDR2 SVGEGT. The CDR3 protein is CASYVRGEVPEQYF. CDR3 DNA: TGTGCCAGCTACGTCAGGGGGGAAGTGCCTGAGCAGTACTTC.

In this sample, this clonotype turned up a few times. CDR3 residues: CATSDPTGIGTGELFF. In DNA form, the CDR3 reads TGTGCCACCAGTGATCCGACAGGGATCGGGACCGGGGAGCTGTTTTTT. This sequence joins TRBV24-1 and TRBJ2-2; 7 positions match TRBD1. V shed 3 bases and J 5 bases; nucleotides not matched to a gene: 8. There are 16 residues in the CDR3. The germline CDR1 and CDR2 sequences are KGHDR and SFDVKD.

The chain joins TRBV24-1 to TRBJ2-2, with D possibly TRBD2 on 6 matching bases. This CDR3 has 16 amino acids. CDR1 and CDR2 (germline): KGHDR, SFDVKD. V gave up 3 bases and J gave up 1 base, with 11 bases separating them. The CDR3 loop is CATSDPRRGNTGELFF. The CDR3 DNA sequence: TGTGCCACCAGTGATCCCCGGCGGGGGAACACCGGGGAGCTGTTTTTT.

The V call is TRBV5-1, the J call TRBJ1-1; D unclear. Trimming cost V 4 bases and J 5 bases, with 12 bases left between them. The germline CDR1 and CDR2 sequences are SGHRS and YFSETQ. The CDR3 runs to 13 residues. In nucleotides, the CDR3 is TGCGCCAGCAGCCGGGCAGCAATAACTGAAGCTTTCTTT. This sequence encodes CASSRAAITEAFF.

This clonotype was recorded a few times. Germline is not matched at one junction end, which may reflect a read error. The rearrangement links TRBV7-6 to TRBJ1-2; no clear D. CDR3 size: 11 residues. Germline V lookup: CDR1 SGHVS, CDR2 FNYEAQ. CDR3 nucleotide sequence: TGTGCCTGCAGTACGGGGAGAGGCTACACCTTC. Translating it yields CACSTGRGYTF.

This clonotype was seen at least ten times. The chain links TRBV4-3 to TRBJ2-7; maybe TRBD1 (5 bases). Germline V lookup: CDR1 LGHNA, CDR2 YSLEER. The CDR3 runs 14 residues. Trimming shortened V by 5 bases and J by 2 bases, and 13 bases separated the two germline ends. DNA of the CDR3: TGCGCCAGCAGCGTTAGTTCAGGGACCTACGAGCAGTACTTC. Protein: CASSVSSGTYEQYF.

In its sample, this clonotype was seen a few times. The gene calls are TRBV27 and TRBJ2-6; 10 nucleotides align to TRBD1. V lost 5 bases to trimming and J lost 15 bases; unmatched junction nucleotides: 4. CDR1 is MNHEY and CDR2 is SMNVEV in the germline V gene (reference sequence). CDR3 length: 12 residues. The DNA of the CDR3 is TGTGCCAGCAGTCCCGACAGGGGGCCCCTGACTTTC. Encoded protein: CASSPDRGPLTF.

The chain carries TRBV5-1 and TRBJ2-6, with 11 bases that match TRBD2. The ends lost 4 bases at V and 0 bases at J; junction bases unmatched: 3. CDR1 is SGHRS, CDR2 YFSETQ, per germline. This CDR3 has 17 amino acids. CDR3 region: CASSTTSGASGANVLTF. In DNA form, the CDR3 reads TGCGCCAGCAGCACGACTAGCGGGGCCTCTGGGGCCAACGTCCTGACTTTC.